These 3 T cell receptor beta chains were sequenced from one sample in a study of OX40 agonist ivuxolimab in advanced cancers. Sequencing used immunoSEQ multiplex PCR; TCRdb keeps in-frame clones, though not all of them. The sample holds 95,000 to 110,000 clones; around 93% are singletons and the top ten take approximately 1.2%. Material: CD4+ or CD8+ T cells sorted from blood, obtained in a trial of the OX40 agonist ivuxolimab. The source of these receptors is an adult with an advanced solid tumor such as melanoma, head and neck, liver or kidney cancer.

The J gene is TRBJ1-5, the V gene TRBV27; TRBD1 is a possible D gene (5 bases). The ends were cut back, 5 bases at V and 6 bases at J, with 14 bases in the middle. This CDR3 has 14 amino acids. Germline V gene data show CDR1 as MNHEY and CDR2 as SMNVEV (reference sequence). CDR3 residues: CASSPQGIGQPQHF. The CDR3 nucleotides read TGTGCCAGCAGTCCCCAGGGAATCGGTCAGCCCCAGCATTTT.

This chain links TRBV19 with TRBJ1-1; D gene unclear. The germline V gene has CDR1 LNHDA and CDR2 SQIVND (reference sequence). V was shortened by 4 bases and J by 3 bases, with 12 bases between the two germline ends. This CDR3 spans 14 amino acids. The CDR3 sequence: CASSNGPWHTEAFF. The CDR3 nucleotides are TGTGCCAGTAGTAATGGCCCTTGGCACACTGAAGCTTTCTTT. Full variable domain (missing parts from reference TRBV19 and TRBJ1-1): DGGITQSPKYLFRKEGQNVTLSCEQNLNHDAMYWYRQDPGQGLRLIYYSQIVNDFQKGDIAEGYSVSREKKESFPLTVTSAQKNPTAFYLCASSNGPWHTEAFFGQGTRLTVV.

The chain is built from TRBV6-6 and TRBJ2-2; D might be TRBD2 (6 bases). Germline lookup yields CDR1 MNHNY and CDR2 SVGAGI (reference sequence). CDR3 length equals 13 residues. Trimming cost V 11 bases and J 0 bases, with 10 bases left between them. CDR3 sequence: CAWRDSNTGELFF. The CDR3 DNA follows: TGTGCCTGGCGGGACTCGAACACCGGGGAGCTGTTTTTT.